This T cell receptor (beta chain) was captured by sequencing in a study of blood T cell repertoires in COVID-19. Study-level information: PBMCs, B-cell-depleted T cells, or T cells provided the cDNA or gDNA that made up the material.

Adults between about 18 and 95 years of age took part from more than 20 US areas. Trimming took 0 bases from V and 4 from J, leaving 7 bases between them. The CDR3 runs 15 residues. Germline-derived CDR1 and CDR2 are MNHEY and SMNVEV (reference sequence). In the authors' methods: Amplified reference gene primers provided the basis for estimating nucleated cell counts. Using immunoSEQ multiplex PCR, the repertoire was profiled, and TCRdb retains in-frame clones only, with some absent. The V and J calls and the clone size are those of that table, but D and trimming were determined from the DNA. The sample lists 350,000 to 400,000 clones; 85% to 90% were seen once.

The rearrangement uses TRBV27 and TRBJ1-6, with D uncertain. Specimen: PBMCs or T cells enriched from blood (not recorded which). The clonotype was recovered from a man aged 18 to 30 who had recovered from COVID-19. The CDR3 DNA is TGTGCCAGCAGTTTATCGGGGAGATATAATTCACCCCTCCACTTT. This codes for CASSLSGRYNSPLHF.